This TCR beta chain stems from a study of cytomegalovirus exposure and HLA in healthy donors. Overall study context: The study placed approximately 81% of its 398 genotyped donors in the Caucasian-associated ancestry cluster.

Primers: 60 Vbeta forward and 13 Jbeta reverse. Sequencing was performed with immunoSEQ multiplex PCR; in TCRdb, only in-frame clones are kept and a portion is missing. In the table there are around 130,000 clones, roughly 63% of which are singletons. From germline, CDR1 is SGHTA and CDR2 FQGNSA. CDR3 length: 14 amino acids. The chain is built from TRBV7-2 and TRBJ2-5; 12 bases are a match to TRBD2. The J call may be incorrect, as the DNA end agrees better with TRBJ2-7. This TCR came from a man aged 30 to 39 in good health and CMV-seropositive. The sequencing input was PBMCs. The CDR3 reads CASSSTSGSYEQYF. DNA for the CDR3: TGTGCCAGCAGCTCGACTAGCGGGAGCTACGAGCAGTACTTC.